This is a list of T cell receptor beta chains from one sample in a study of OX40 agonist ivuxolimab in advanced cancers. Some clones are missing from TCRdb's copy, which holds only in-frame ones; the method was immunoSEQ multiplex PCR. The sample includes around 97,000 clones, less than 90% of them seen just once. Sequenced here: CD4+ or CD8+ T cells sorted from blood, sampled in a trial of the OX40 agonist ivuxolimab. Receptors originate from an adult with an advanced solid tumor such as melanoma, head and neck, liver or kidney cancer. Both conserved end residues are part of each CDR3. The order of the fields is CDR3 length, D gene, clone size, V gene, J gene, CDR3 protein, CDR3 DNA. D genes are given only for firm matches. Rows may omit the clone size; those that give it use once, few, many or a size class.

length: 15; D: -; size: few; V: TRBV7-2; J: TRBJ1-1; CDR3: CASSLGAGMNTEAFF; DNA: TGTGCCAGCAGCTTAGGGGCAGGCATGAACACTGAAGCTTTCTTT
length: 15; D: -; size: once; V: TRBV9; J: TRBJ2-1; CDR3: CASSEARPGANEQFF; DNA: TGTGCCAGCAGCGAGGCCCGACCGGGGGCCAATGAGCAGTTCTTC
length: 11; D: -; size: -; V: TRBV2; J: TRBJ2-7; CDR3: CASSIRYEQYF; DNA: TGTGCCAGCAGTATCCGCTACGAGCAGTACTTC
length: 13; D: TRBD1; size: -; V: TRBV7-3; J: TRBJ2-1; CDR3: CASSLNRGDEQFF; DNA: TGTGCCAGCAGCTTAAACAGGGGCGATGAGCAGTTCTTC
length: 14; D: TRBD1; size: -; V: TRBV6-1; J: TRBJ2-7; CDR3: CASRRGQGPYEQYF; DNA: TGTGCCAGCAGACGAGGACAGGGGCCCTACGAGCAGTACTTC
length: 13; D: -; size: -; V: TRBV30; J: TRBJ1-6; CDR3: CAWSVSYNSPLHF; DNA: TGTGCCTGGAGTGTGTCCTATAATTCACCCCTCCACTTT
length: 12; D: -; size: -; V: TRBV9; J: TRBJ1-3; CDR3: CASSGDGNTIYF; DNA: TGTGCCAGTTCAGGAGACGGAAACACCATATATTTT
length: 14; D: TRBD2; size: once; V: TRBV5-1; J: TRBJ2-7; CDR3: CASSLSGVSYEQYF; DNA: TGCGCCAGCAGCTTGAGCGGGGTTTCCTACGAGCAGTACTTC
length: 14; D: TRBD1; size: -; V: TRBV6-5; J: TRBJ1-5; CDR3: CASRKGQGNQPQHF; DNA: TGTGCCAGCAGGAAGGGACAGGGCAATCAGCCCCAGCATTTT
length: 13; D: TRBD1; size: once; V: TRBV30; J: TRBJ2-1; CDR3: CAWNRGRYNEQFF; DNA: TGTGCCTGGAACAGGGGGCGATACAATGAGCAGTTCTTC
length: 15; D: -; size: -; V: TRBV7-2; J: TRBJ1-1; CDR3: CASSLRGDRNTEAFF; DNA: TGTGCCAGCAGCTTAAGGGGGGACCGGAACACTGAAGCTTTCTTT
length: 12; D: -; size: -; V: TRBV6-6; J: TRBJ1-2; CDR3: CASSSLDRGYTF; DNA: TGTGCCAGCAGTTCCCTGGACCGTGGCTACACCTTC
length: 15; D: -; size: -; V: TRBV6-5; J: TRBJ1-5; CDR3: CASSSFQGLGNPQHF; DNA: TGTGCCAGCAGTAGCTTCCAGGGGCTCGGAAATCCCCAGCATTTT
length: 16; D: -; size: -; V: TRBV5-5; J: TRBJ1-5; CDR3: CASSFLPSGSNQPQHF; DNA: TGTGCCAGCAGCTTCCTACCCTCGGGGAGCAATCAGCCCCAGCATTTT
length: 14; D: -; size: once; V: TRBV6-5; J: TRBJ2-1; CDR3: CASSYQGRADEQFF; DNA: TGTGCCAGCAGTTACCAGGGGAGGGCGGATGAGCAGTTCTTC
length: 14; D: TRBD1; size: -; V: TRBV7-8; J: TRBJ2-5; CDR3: CASSPRDRGGSPYF; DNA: TGTGCCAGCAGCCCTCGGGACAGGGGAGGTAGCCCGTACTTC
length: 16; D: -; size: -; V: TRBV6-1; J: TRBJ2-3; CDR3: CASSARPSRITDTQYF; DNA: TGTGCCAGCAGTGCCCGACCTAGTCGGATCACAGATACGCAGTATTTT
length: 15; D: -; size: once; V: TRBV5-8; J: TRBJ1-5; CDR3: CASSQDRHRNQPQHF; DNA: TGTGCCAGCAGCCAGGACCGACACCGCAATCAGCCCCAGCATTTT
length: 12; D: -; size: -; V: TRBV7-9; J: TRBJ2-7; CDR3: CASSLAGFEQYF; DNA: TGTGCCAGCAGCTTAGCAGGTTTCGAGCAGTACTTC
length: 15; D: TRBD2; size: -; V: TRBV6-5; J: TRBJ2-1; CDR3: CASSRLAGGRDEQFF; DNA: TGTGCCAGCAGTCGACTAGCGGGAGGGCGGGATGAGCAGTTCTTC
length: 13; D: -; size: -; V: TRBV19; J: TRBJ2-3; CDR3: CASSTPRTDTQYF; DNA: TGTGCCAGTAGTACCCCACGCACAGATACGCAGTATTTT
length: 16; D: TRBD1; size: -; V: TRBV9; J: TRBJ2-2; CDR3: CASSGERDRGHGELFF; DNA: TGTGCCAGCAGCGGAGAACGGGACAGGGGGCACGGGGAGCTGTTTTTT
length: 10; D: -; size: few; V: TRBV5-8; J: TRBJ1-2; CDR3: CASSLVSYTF; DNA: TGTGCCAGCAGCTTGGTGAGCTACACCTTC
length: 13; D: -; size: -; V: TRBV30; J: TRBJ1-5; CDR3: CAWRGGGNQPQHF; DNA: TGTGCCTGGAGGGGTGGCGGCAATCAGCCCCAGCATTTT